The 23 T cell receptor beta chains below were found in one sample sequenced in a study of cytomegalovirus exposure and HLA in healthy donors. Use of 60 Vbeta and 13 Jbeta primers characterized the PCR. The assay was immunoSEQ multiplex PCR, and TCRdb's table has in-frame clones only and misses some. This table has 35,000 to 55,000 clones, roughly 63% appearing once. The sequencing sample was made of PBMCs. Every receptor here comes from a man between 60 and 75 years old in good health and CMV-seropositive.

The chain has TRBV30 and TRBJ1-1; TRBD1 matches 8 bases. Per germline, CDR1 GTSNPN and CDR2 SVGIG (reference sequence). V dropped 2 bases and J dropped 1; count of bases not matched to a gene: 6. This CDR3 region has 15 residues. For the CDR3, the DNA is TGTGCCTGGAGTAAGGTGGACAGGGCGAACACTGAAGCTTTCTTT. Translating it yields CAWSKVDRANTEAFF.

This chain joins TRBV7-2 and TRBJ2-4; D unresolved. This CDR3 contains 14 residues. The V gene's germline CDR1 is SGHTA and CDR2 FQGNSA. The V and J ends lost 1 base and 0 bases respectively, with 4 bases between them. This CDR3 reads CASSLDLAKNIQYF. DNA for the CDR3: TGTGCCAGCAGCTTAGACTTAGCCAAAAACATTCAGTACTTC.

This rearrangement joins TRBV7-3 to TRBJ2-3; D gene uncertain. Per germline, CDR1 SGHTA and CDR2 FQGTGA. The CDR3 contains 13 residues. V shed 4 bases and J shed 0 bases, with 5 bases lying between them. The chain's CDR3 is CASSSVSTDTQYF. The CDR3 bases are TGTGCCAGCAGCTCCGTTAGCACAGATACGCAGTATTTT.

The chain uses TRBV29-1 and TRBJ1-2; possibly TRBD1 for D (5 bases). The CDR3 sequence is 15 residues long. CDR1 SQVTM and CDR2 ANQGSEA come from the germline V gene. Trimming stripped 4 bases from V and 4 bases from J, with 19 bases between. DNA for the CDR3: TGCAGCGTTGTCCGGGAACCCGGGACTCTCTATGGCTACACCTTC. It codes for CSVVREPGTLYGYTF.

The table lists this clone with a few counts. This chain joins TRBV6-5 and TRBJ1-1, with D possibly TRBD1 on 5 matching bases. Germline values: CDR1 MNHEY, CDR2 SVGAGI. The V gene lost 7 bases and the J gene lost 8 bases, with 14 bases spanning the gap. The CDR3 totals 12 residues. The CDR3 DNA sequence: TGTGCCAGCACCCAGGGTGGACAAGAAGCTTTCTTT. Residues: CASTQGGQEAFF.

This clone has a handful of counts. The chain has TRBV4-1 and TRBJ2-7, with 9 bases identical to TRBD2. Germline CDR1 MGHRA, CDR2 YSYEKL. With 4 bases clipped from V and 3 bases from J, the junction kept 7 bases outside the gene matches. CDR3 length: 15 amino acids. CDR3 sequence (DNA): TGCGCCAGCAGCCCTATAGCGGGAGAAATCTACGAGCAGTACTTC. Encoded protein: CASSPIAGEIYEQYF.

The V gene is TRBV7-8, the J gene TRBJ1-1; TRBD1 matches at 7 bases. This CDR3 comprises 14 residues. The germline V gene encodes CDR1 SGHVS and CDR2 FQNEAQ. J lost 8 bases, V lost 5 bases, and 11 bases had no gene match. The CDR3 sequence is CASSPSRGQLEAFF. The DNA of the CDR3 is TGTGCCAGCAGCCCTAGCCGGGGACAGTTAGAAGCTTTCTTT.

This clone was detected a few times. The junction differs from germline at one of its ends, possibly a read error. This chain links TRBV11-3 with TRBJ2-7, with TRBD1 matching over 7 bases. There are 14 residues in the CDR3. CDR1 is SGHNT and CDR2 is YENEEA in the germline V gene. The CDR3 region is CADRARDSSYEQYF. CDR3 in DNA: TGCGCGGACCGGGCGAGGGACAGCTCCTACGAGCAGTACTTC.

The chain links TRBV4-3 to TRBJ1-2, with 12 bases identical to TRBD1. The J segment lost 6 bases and the V segment lost 2 bases, leaving 7 bases of the junction unmatched. Germline V gene lookup returns CDR1 LGHNA and CDR2 YSLEER. The CDR3 is made up of 16 amino acids. The CDR3 nucleotides are TGCGCCAGCAGCCAAACCGGGACAGGGGGCGAGGATGGCTACACCTTC. The encoded protein is CASSQTGTGGEDGYTF.

V and J are TRBV27 and TRBJ2-1, with D perhaps matching TRBD2 (5 bases). The CDR3 extends over 15 amino acids. From germline, CDR1 is MNHEY and CDR2 SMNVEV (reference sequence). The V end lost 5 bases, the J end lost 1 base, and 12 bases lay between the germline ends. CDR3 DNA sequence: TGTGCCAGCAGTCCAGGAGGCGCGTCCTACAATGAGCAGTTCTTC. This translates into CASSPGGASYNEQFF.

The chain is built from TRBV4-2 and TRBJ2-2; 12 bases line up with TRBD2. CDR1 and CDR2 (germline): LGHNA, YNFKEQ. Unmatched junction bases numbered 4, after V lost 0 bases and J lost 5 bases. CDR3 length: 17 residues. The CDR3 coding sequence is TGTGCCAGCAGCCAAGACCGACTAGCGGGAGAGACCGGGGAGCTGTTTTTT. Its protein is CASSQDRLAGETGELFF.

The chain is built from TRBV28 and TRBJ2-5; 13 bases map to TRBD2. V lost 7 bases and J lost 6; bases outside the gene matches: 11. Germline V gene data show CDR1 as MDHEN and CDR2 as SYDVKM. The CDR3 extends over 16 amino acids. CDR3: CASTPSGLAGAQTQYF. DNA for the CDR3: TGTGCCAGCACCCCTTCTGGACTAGCGGGAGCCCAGACCCAGTACTTC.

This clone has only one observation. This chain joins TRBV5-4 and TRBJ2-7, with D possibly TRBD2 on 6 matching bases. Trimming stripped 4 bases from V and 4 bases from J, with 15 bases between. Germline CDR1 reads SGHNT; CDR2 reads YYREEE (reference sequence). This CDR3 has 14 amino acids. The CDR3 protein is CASSGTGRGYEQYF. CDR3 nucleotide sequence: TGTGCCAGCAGCGGGACCGGACGGGGGTACGAGCAGTACTTC.

The chain couples TRBV10-2 to TRBJ2-7; possible D gene TRBD2, 6 bases. The germline V and J ends were trimmed by 1 base and 6 bases, with 19 bases remaining between them. Germline lookup yields CDR1 WSHSY and CDR2 SAAADI. CDR3 length: 16 amino acids. The CDR3 loop is CASSELTALAPGEQYF. CDR3 nucleotide sequence: TGCGCCAGCAGTGAGTTGACAGCACTAGCTCCGGGCGAGCAGTACTTC.

This clone has a handful of counts. The genes are TRBV19 and TRBJ2-7; a possible D gene is TRBD1 (5 bases). V shed 1 base and J shed 3 bases, with 19 bases lying between them. The CDR3 extends over 17 amino acids. Germline values: CDR1 LNHDA, CDR2 SQIVND (reference sequence). The CDR3 is CASSIVRRATGDYEQYF. The CDR3 bases are TGTGCCAGTAGTATAGTTCGTCGGGCAACAGGCGACTACGAGCAGTACTTC.

This sequence joins TRBV5-6 and TRBJ1-2; tentatively, D is TRBD1 (5 bases). CDR3 length: 16 amino acids. Trimming took off 0 bases at V and 9 bases at J, with 21 bases between the two ends. Germline values: CDR1 SGHDT, CDR2 YYEEEE. CDR3 DNA sequence: TGTGCCAGCAGCTTGGCCGAGGAGGCAGGGAGGAAAAGCTACACCTTC. It encodes CASSLAEEAGRKSYTF.

The chain is built from TRBV27 and TRBJ2-7; no reliable D call. V dropped 3 bases and J dropped 4 bases, with 10 bases sitting between them. The CDR3 has 13 residues. Germline assignment: CDR1 MNHEY and CDR2 SMNVEV (reference sequence). As DNA, the CDR3 is TGTGCCAGCAGTTTTCAGGTCCGGTACGAGCAGTACTTC. Translated, it gives CASSFQVRYEQYF.

The V call is TRBV7-2, the J call TRBJ1-2; no clear D gene. Trimming took off 1 base at V and 8 bases at J, with 11 bases between the two ends. CDR1 and CDR2 from the germline V gene are SGHTA and FQGNSA. This CDR3 spans 13 amino acids. The CDR3 nucleotides are TGTGCCAGCAGCTTAGAATTCGGCGGAGGCTACACCTTC. Amino acids: CASSLEFGGGYTF.

V gene TRBV5-4 combines with J gene TRBJ2-7; TRBD2 matches at 10 bases. Germline V lookup: CDR1 SGHNT, CDR2 YYREEE (reference sequence). Germline trimming cut 0 bases from V and 2 bases from J; bases unmatched to any gene: 5. The length of the CDR3 is 16 residues. In DNA form, the CDR3 reads TGTGCCAGCAGCTTGGGGAGGACTAGCGGAGCCTACGAGCAGTACTTC. Translated: CASSLGRTSGAYEQYF.

In DNA, the CDR3 is TGTGCCAGCAGTTCTCAGGTTCAAGAGACCCAGTACTTC. Its protein is CASSSQVQETQYF. V is TRBV28 and J is TRBJ2-5; D not resolved. This CDR3 has 13 residues. The germline CDR1 and CDR2 sequences are MDHEN and SYDVKM. V lost 4 bases and J 2 bases, leaving 8 bases between the germline ends.

The chain is built from TRBV2 and TRBJ1-1, with D maybe TRBD1 (6 bases). CDR3 length equals 13 residues. Between the trimmed V and J ends, which lost 8 bases and 3 bases, there was a span of 13 bases. Germline CDR1 is SNHLY and CDR2 is FYNNEI. The CDR3 nucleotides are TGTGCCAGCCGGGGGGGGCCGTACACTGAAGCTTTCTTT. This codes for CASRGGPYTEAFF.

The count of this clone is one. The rearrangement uses TRBV27 and TRBJ2-3; TRBD2 matches at 9 bases. The CDR3 totals 15 residues. CDR1 is MNHEY and CDR2 is SMNVEV in the germline V gene (reference sequence). V gave up 6 bases and J gave up 4 bases; unmatched junction bases: 8. CDR3 bases: TGTGCCAGCAGCCCGGTAGCGGGAGAAGCAGATACGCAGTATTTT. Its translation is CASSPVAGEADTQYF.

This clone turned up a few times. The chain carries TRBV4-1 and TRBJ2-7; 15 positions match TRBD2. CDR3 length equals 20 residues. CDR1 is MGHRA, CDR2 YSYEKL, per germline. Trimming cost V 0 bases and J 2 bases; bases outside gene matches: 11. The CDR3 protein is CASSQEEGLAGGLVPYEQYF. As DNA, the CDR3 is TGCGCCAGCAGCCAAGAAGAAGGACTAGCGGGAGGGTTAGTCCCCTACGAGCAGTACTTC.